These 18 T cell receptor beta chains came from one sample sequenced in a study of response to subunit inactivated influenza vaccine. Each CDR3 protein gets one entry after TCRdb re-called the RT-PCR reads with MiXCR. In the table there are 800,000 or so distinct CDR3 sequences, around 21% of which are singletons. Sequencing used PBMCs from blood, obtained approximately 5 days after vaccination. These receptor sequences come from a man aged 50 or older who received an inactivated influenza vaccine.

The chain recombines TRBV4-1 with TRBJ2-5, with D perhaps matching TRBD1 (6 bases). Trimming removed 2 bases from V and 1 base from J, with 14 bases in between. Germline V gene lookup returns CDR1 MGHRA and CDR2 YSYEKL. The CDR3 consists of 16 residues. In DNA form, the CDR3 reads TGCGCCAGCAGCCAAAATAGACAGGTCCGCCAAGAGACCCAGTACTTC. Translated, it gives CASSQNRQVRQETQYF.

This sequence joins TRBV6-1 and TRBJ2-7; possible D gene TRBD2, 6 bases. Germline CDR1 MNHNS, CDR2 SASEGT. The CDR3 loop spans 15 amino acids. Trimming took off 6 bases at V and 0 bases at J, with 15 bases between the two ends. The CDR3 DNA is TGTGCCAGCAGGACAAGCGGGTTTATCTCCTACGAGCAGTACTTC. It specifies CASRTSGFISYEQYF.

This chain joins TRBV4-2 and TRBJ2-5; 10 bases map to TRBD2. This CDR3 spans 18 amino acids. After removal of 1 base from V and 4 bases from J, the junction contained 12 bases not matched to a gene. CDR1 LGHNA and CDR2 YNFKEQ come from the germline V gene. As DNA, the CDR3 is TGTGCCAGCAGCCAAGGGCCCCCGGGACTAGCGCTTCCAGAGACCCAGTACTTC. Amino acids: CASSQGPPGLALPETQYF.

CDR3 in amino acids: CASSWTYSETQYF. CDR3 in DNA: TGTGCCAGCAGCTGGACATATTCGGAGACCCAGTACTTC. The J gene is TRBJ2-5, the V gene TRBV7-2; possibly TRBD1 for D (5 bases). The CDR3 has 13 residues. Germline values: CDR1 SGHTA, CDR2 FQGNSA. The V and J ends lost 4 bases and 5 bases respectively, with 11 bases between them.

The chain has TRBV29-1 and TRBJ2-1; TRBD2 matches at 7 bases. Germline CDR1 and CDR2: SQVTM and ANQGSEA. The CDR3 extends over 14 amino acids. V shed 7 bases and J 1 base; nucleotides not matched to a gene: 7. CDR3 in DNA: TGCAGCGCCGCTGTCGGGAGGTCCTACAATGAGCAGTTCTTC. This gives the protein CSAAVGRSYNEQFF.

V and J are TRBV20-1 and TRBJ1-6; D perhaps matches TRBD1 (5 bases). Germline CDR1 DFQATT, CDR2 SNEGSKA (reference sequence). The V and J ends lost 4 bases and 10 bases respectively, with 14 bases between them. There are 13 residues in the CDR3. The CDR3 region has the DNA TGCAGTGCTAAGGACACAAGCAGGTCACCCCTCCACTTT. Amino acids: CSAKDTSRSPLHF.

This clonotype was seen a handful of times. The chain combines TRBV4-1 with TRBJ2-1; 13 bases are a match to TRBD2. CDR3 length: 17 amino acids. Trimming at V came to 3 bases and at J to 3 bases, leaving 5 bases not matched to a gene. The germline V gene has CDR1 MGHRA and CDR2 YSYEKL. In DNA, the CDR3 is TGCGCCAGCAGCCAGAGACTAGCGGGAGGTAACTACAATGAGCAGTTCTTC. Translation: CASSQRLAGGNYNEQFF.

The V and J genes are TRBV11-2 and TRBJ2-7; TRBD1 is a possible D gene (6 bases). The CDR3 consists of 15 residues. From germline, CDR1 is SGHAT and CDR2 FQNNGV. V lost 5 bases to trimming and J lost 5 bases, with 19 bases between them. The CDR3 bases are TGTGCCAGCAGCCCCTCCCAGGGGATGAGCGACGAGCAGTACTTC. Translated: CASSPSQGMSDEQYF.

The sample holds a few counts of this clonotype. The rearrangement links TRBV11-2 to TRBJ2-7; 16 positions agree with TRBD2. This CDR3 contains 18 residues. The V gene's germline CDR1 is SGHAT and CDR2 FQNNGV. V lost 7 bases, J lost 0 bases, and 9 bases stayed unmatched. DNA of the CDR3: TGTGCCAGCAACCCGGGACTAGCGGGAGGGCGACACTCCTACGAGCAGTACTTC. The encoded protein is CASNPGLAGGRHSYEQYF.

In this sample, this clonotype turned up once. The chain links TRBV28 to TRBJ2-2, with D unclear. The CDR3 length is 16 residues. Germline-derived CDR1 and CDR2 are MDHEN and SYDVKM. V shed 3 bases and J shed 0 bases, with 11 bases lying between them. The chain's CDR3 is CASSFLDGPNTGELFF. The CDR3, as DNA: TGTGCCAGCAGTTTTCTTGACGGCCCGAACACCGGGGAGCTGTTTTTT.

This clonotype occurred a few times. The V call is TRBV6-5, the J call TRBJ1-2; 7 nucleotides agree with TRBD1. CDR1 MNHEY and CDR2 SVGAGI come from the germline V gene. J was trimmed by 1 base and V by 1 base; bases with no gene match: 12. The CDR3 covers 18 residues. The CDR3 bases are TGTGCCAGCAGTTACTTAATCGGCAGGGGGTCCCTTAACTATGGCTACACCTTC. This sequence encodes CASSYLIGRGSLNYGYTF.

Only a few counts were recorded for this clonotype. This rearrangement joins TRBV29-1 to TRBJ2-3, with D possibly being TRBD2 (8 bases). CDR3 size: 15 residues. The germline V and J ends were trimmed by 5 bases and 1 base, with 16 bases remaining between them. Germline V gene lookup returns CDR1 SQVTM and CDR2 ANQGSEA. The CDR3 DNA sequence: TGCAGCGTTTCGGGAGGGGGCGCCGGCACAGATACGCAGTATTTT. This encodes CSVSGGGAGTDTQYF.

This chain joins TRBV19 and TRBJ2-1, with a weak D call TRBD2 (5 bases). The CDR3 sequence is 16 residues long. Germline loops: CDR1 LNHDA, CDR2 SQIVND (reference sequence). V was shortened by 4 bases and J by 9 bases, with 22 bases between the two germline ends. Written as DNA, the CDR3 is TGTGCCAGTAGTAAAACGACCGGGCGAGATCGGGGTGAGCAGTTCTTC. This translates into CASSKTTGRDRGEQFF.

This clonotype was picked up a small number of times. V is TRBV7-2 and J is TRBJ1-6, with a tentative D call TRBD1 (6 bases). Trimming took off 5 bases at V and 10 bases at J, with 15 bases between the two ends. The CDR3 length is 14 residues. The germline gives CDR1 SGHTA, CDR2 FQGNSA. Here the CDR3 DNA reads TGTGCCAGCAGCCCCGGCGGGGGCTCGTCACCCCTCCACTTT. Its translation: CASSPGGGSSPLHF.

This clonotype turned up a few times. The chain has TRBV20-1 and TRBJ2-7, with 12 bases aligning to TRBD2. V shed 0 bases, J shed 3 bases, and the junction held 3 bases outside the gene matches. Germline V gene data show CDR1 as DFQATT and CDR2 as SNEGSKA (reference sequence). The length of the CDR3 is 15 residues. CDR3 DNA: TGCAGTGCTAGAGAGCGGACTAGCGGGATCTACGAGCAGTACTTC. Its protein product is CSARERTSGIYEQYF.

This clonotype was recorded once. V is TRBV3-1 and J is TRBJ1-3; no firm D call. The CDR3 covers 15 residues. V was trimmed by 0 bases and J by 0 bases, leaving 6 bases between them. Germline CDR1 reads LGHDT; CDR2 reads YNNKEL (reference sequence). CDR3 bases: TGTGCCAGCAGCCAAGAGATACACTCTGGAAACACCATATATTTT. This translates into CASSQEIHSGNTIYF.

The V call is TRBV28, the J call TRBJ2-6; D is undetermined. V gave up 5 bases and J gave up 0 bases, with 14 bases separating them. The CDR3 spans 17 residues. Germline CDR1 MDHEN, CDR2 SYDVKM. The CDR3 DNA sequence: TGTGCCAGCAGTGGCCCGGGCTTCGTCTCTGGGGCCAACGTCCTGACTTTC. It translates to CASSGPGFVSGANVLTF.

The table lists this clonotype with a count of one. One end of the junction varies from germline; a read error may be responsible. The chain combines TRBV5-5 with TRBJ2-1; D may be TRBD1 (5 bases). The CDR3 runs to 15 residues. Germline CDR1 and CDR2: SGHKS and YYEKEE (reference sequence). The CDR3 region has the DNA TGTGCCAGCAGCTTAAGGGGTGAGTCCTACACTGAGCAGTTCTTC. It is translated as CASSLRGESYTEQFF.